A selection of T cell receptor beta chains follows, all from one sample in a study of radiotherapy plus CTLA-4 blockade in lung cancer. Clones were read by immunoSEQ multiplex PCR, and TCRdb kept only the in-frame ones, dropping some. There are 56,000 or so clones in the sample; approximately 79% occur only once, and 3.2% lies in the top ten. Specimen: peripheral blood, collected from a patient treated with radiotherapy plus ipilimumab. Receptors originate from a human donor with non-small cell lung cancer who had a partial response to radiotherapy plus ipilimumab. The CDR3 runs from the conserved cysteine through the conserved F or W. A D gene is named only where the DNA matches it firmly. Only part of the rows carry a size: once, few, many, or a class if the clone is expanded.

.	TRBV5-1	TRBD1	TRBJ2-3	TGCGCCAGCAGCTCCCAGGGGGTTAGCACAGATACGCAGTATTTT	CASSSQGVSTDTQYF
.	TRBV13	TRBD2	TRBJ2-7	TGTGCCAGCAGCCCGTCAGGGAGCGGGGCTACTTACGAGCAGTACTTC	CASSPSGSGATYEQYF
few	TRBV7-3	TRBD2	TRBJ2-5	TGTGCCAGCAGCTTAAGCGGCGGGGGGGCGGGAGAGACCCAGTACTTC	CASSLSGGGAGETQYF
.	TRBV9	.	TRBJ2-7	TGTGCCAGCAGCGTTGGGGAGTCCTACGAGCAGTACTTC	CASSVGESYEQYF
.	TRBV4-1	.	TRBJ1-5	TGCGCCAGCAGCCAAGATCTAGAGCGCAATCAGCCCCAGCATTTT	CASSQDLERNQPQHF
.	TRBV5-1	TRBD1	TRBJ1-2	TGCGCCAGCAGCGCCTCGGGACAGTCCCAAATCTATGGCTACACCTTC	CASSASGQSQIYGYTF
.	TRBV28	.	TRBJ2-7	TGTGCCAGCAGTTTTGGCAGTTCCTACGAGCAGTACTTC	CASSFGSSYEQYF
.	TRBV9	TRBD1	TRBJ1-5	TGTGCCAGCAGCCCCCAGGGGGGAAGCAATCAGCCCCAGCATTTT	CASSPQGGSNQPQHF
.	TRBV6-4	.	TRBJ2-1	TGTGCCAGCAGTGACTCATTCGGGGGGCCCGGGCAGTTCTTC	CASSDSFGGPGQFF
.	TRBV5-1	.	TRBJ2-7	TGCGCCAGCAGCTTTACAGGGTCCGAGCAGTACTTC	CASSFTGSEQYF
.	TRBV7-2	.	TRBJ2-5	TGTGCCAGCAGCTTAGGCGACACTTCCCAGTACTTC	CASSLGDTSQYF
.	TRBV5-5	.	TRBJ2-3	TGTGCCAGCAGCTTTATTGGGGGCTCAGATACGCAGTATTTT	CASSFIGGSDTQYF
.	TRBV5-1	TRBD2	TRBJ2-7	TGCGCCAGCAGCCTCGGACCGACACGGACTAGCGGGGGGTCCCAGTACTTC	CASSLGPTRTSGGSQYF
.	TRBV6-6	TRBD2	TRBJ2-5	TGTGCCAGCAGGCCTAGCGGGGAAGAGACCCAGTACTTC	CASRPSGEETQYF
.	TRBV9	TRBD2	TRBJ2-3	TGTGCCAGCAGCTTAGGACTAGCGGGGGGTGCAGATACGCAGTATTTT	CASSLGLAGGADTQYF
once	TRBV14	.	TRBJ1-1	TGTGCCAGCAGCCAGTGGGGGGGGGCGAAGACTGGAGCTTTCTTT	CASSQWGGAKTGAFF
.	TRBV20-1	.	TRBJ2-7	TGCAGCCCTAATGGCGGCTACGAGCAGTACTTC	CSPNGGYEQYF
.	TRBV2	TRBD2	TRBJ2-3	TGTGCCAGCAGTGGGGTGGGAGGGAGGAACACAGATACGCAGTATTTT	CASSGVGGRNTDTQYF
.	TRBV7-9	.	TRBJ2-7	TGTGCCAGCAGCTTAGGGCGGGACGAGCAGTACTTC	CASSLGRDEQYF
.	TRBV28	TRBD1	TRBJ1-2	TGTGCCAGCATCCCGAACAGGGGGGGGAACTATGGCTACACCTTC	CASIPNRGGNYGYTF
.	TRBV6-4	TRBD2	TRBJ2-3	TGTGCCAGCAGTGACCCAAGCGGGGGGGGCGCAGATACGCAGTATTTT	CASSDPSGGGADTQYF
.	TRBV27	.	TRBJ1-6	TGTGCCAGCAGTTTATTATTCAGGGGATCGCCCCTCCACTTT	CASSLLFRGSPLHF
.	TRBV7-9	TRBD1	TRBJ1-5	TGTGCCAGCAGCTCCTCGCCGGGACAGGGAGGAACGTGGAATCAGCCCCAGCATTTT	CASSSSPGQGGTWNQPQHF
.	TRBV19	.	TRBJ1-4	TGTGCCAGTACTGGGGGGATTCGGGGGGATGAAAAACTGTTTTTT	CASTGGIRGDEKLFF
.	TRBV6-6	TRBD2	TRBJ2-1	TGTGCCAGCAGTCCCCTCAGGGCGGGGGGCGAGAATGAGCAGTTCTTC	CASSPLRAGGENEQFF